The present T cell receptor (beta chain) was sequenced within a study of early T cells in non-severe SARS-CoV-2 infection. Whole-study context: From unsorted whole blood, bulk RNA was sequenced, and the chains remained unpaired. Study findings and constraints: Lookups in VDJdb leaned toward anti-spike CD8 responses and missed private and CD4 specificities.

This CDR3 is 15 amino acids long. Germline V CDR1 and CDR2: SGHTA, FQGNSA. The V and J ends lost 2 bases and 5 bases respectively, with 14 bases between them. Unique molecular identifiers (one per individual cDNA molecule) were attached. TCRdb independently ran MiXCR on the 5' RACE reads; one entry per CDR3 protein. This table holds tens of thousands of distinct CDR3 sequences, about 5% found once. Concerning this clonotype: The antigen remains undetermined. A much more abundant neighbour one base away suggests this may be a read error.

The genes are TRBV7-2 and TRBJ2-3, with D possibly being TRBD1 or TRBD2 (5 bases each). The TCR comes from an adult who was a healthcare worker with PCR-confirmed SARS-CoV-2 infection or an uninfected control (not recorded which). Sequenced: whole blood. The CDR3 reads CASSLQTEGEDTQYF. The DNA of the CDR3 is TGTGCCAGCAGCTTACAGACAGAGGGAGAAGATACGCAGTATTTT.